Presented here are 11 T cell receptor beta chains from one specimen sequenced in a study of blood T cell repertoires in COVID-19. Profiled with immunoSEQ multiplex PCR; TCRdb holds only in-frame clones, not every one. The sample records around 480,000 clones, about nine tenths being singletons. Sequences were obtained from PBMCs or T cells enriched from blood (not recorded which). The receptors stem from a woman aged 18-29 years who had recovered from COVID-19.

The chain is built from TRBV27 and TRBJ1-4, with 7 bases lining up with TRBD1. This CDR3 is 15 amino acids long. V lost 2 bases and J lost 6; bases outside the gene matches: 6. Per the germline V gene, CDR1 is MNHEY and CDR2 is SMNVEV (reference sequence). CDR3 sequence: CASSLSRQGDEKLFF. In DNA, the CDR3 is TGTGCCAGCAGTTTAAGTCGACAGGGAGATGAAAAACTGTTTTTT. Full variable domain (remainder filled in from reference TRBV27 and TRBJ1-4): EAQVTQNPRYLITVTGKKLTVTCSQNMNHEYMSWYRQDPGLGLRQIYYSMNVEVTDKGDVPEGYKVSRKEKRNFPLILESPSPNQTSLYFCASSLSRQGDEKLFFGSGTQLSVL.

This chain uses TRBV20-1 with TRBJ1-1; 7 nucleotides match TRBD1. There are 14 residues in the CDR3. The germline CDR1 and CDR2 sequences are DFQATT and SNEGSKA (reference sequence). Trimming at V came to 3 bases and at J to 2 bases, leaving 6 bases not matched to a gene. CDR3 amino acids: CSASSTGLNTEAFF. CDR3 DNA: TGCAGTGCTAGTTCGACAGGGTTAAACACTGAAGCTTTCTTT.

Written as DNA, the CDR3 is TGTGCCAGCAGTTTATCGACAGGGGGCACAGATACGCAGTATTTT. Translating it yields CASSLSTGGTDTQYF. This chain connects TRBV27 to TRBJ2-3, with TRBD1 matching 8 bases. CDR3 length: 15 amino acids. Germline-derived CDR1 and CDR2 are MNHEY and SMNVEV (reference sequence). Unmatched junction bases numbered 0, after V lost 0 bases and J lost 1 base.

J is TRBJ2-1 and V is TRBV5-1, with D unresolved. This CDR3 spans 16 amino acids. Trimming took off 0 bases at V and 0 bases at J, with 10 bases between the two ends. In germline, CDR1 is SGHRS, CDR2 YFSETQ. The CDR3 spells CASSLEAANSYNEQFF. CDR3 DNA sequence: TGCGCCAGCAGCTTGGAGGCGGCGAACTCCTACAATGAGCAGTTCTTC.

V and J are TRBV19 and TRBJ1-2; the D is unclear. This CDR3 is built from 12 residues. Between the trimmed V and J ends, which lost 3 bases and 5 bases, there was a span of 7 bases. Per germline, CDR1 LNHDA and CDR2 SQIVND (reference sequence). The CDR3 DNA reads TGTGCCAGTAGTATTCCCGGGTATGGCTACACCTTC. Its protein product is CASSIPGYGYTF.

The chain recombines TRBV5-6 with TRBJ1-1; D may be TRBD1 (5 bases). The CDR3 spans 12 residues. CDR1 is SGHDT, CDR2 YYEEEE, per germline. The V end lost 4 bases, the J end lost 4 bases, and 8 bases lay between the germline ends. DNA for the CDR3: TGTGCCAGCAGCCGGGGGATCACTGAAGCTTTCTTT. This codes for CASSRGITEAFF. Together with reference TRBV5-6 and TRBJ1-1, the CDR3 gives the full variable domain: DAGVTQSPTHLIKTRGQQVTLRCSPKSGHDTVSWYQQALGQGPQFIFQYYEEEERQRGNFPDRFSGHQFPNYSSELNVNALLLGDSALYLCASSRGITEAFFGQGTRLTVV.

CDR3 DNA: TGTGCCAGCAGCGTCCGACCGGGAGAAAAACTGTTTTTT. Its protein product is CASSVRPGEKLFF. The chain couples TRBV9 to TRBJ1-4; D is undetermined. V lost 2 bases and J 8 bases, leaving 10 bases between the germline ends. The germline gives CDR1 SGDLS, CDR2 YYNGEE. This CDR3 has 13 residues.

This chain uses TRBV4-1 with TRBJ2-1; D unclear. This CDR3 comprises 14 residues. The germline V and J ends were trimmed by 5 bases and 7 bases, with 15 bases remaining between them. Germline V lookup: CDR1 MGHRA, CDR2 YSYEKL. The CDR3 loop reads CASSSIGSQNEQFF. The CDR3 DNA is TGCGCCAGCAGCTCAATCGGGTCGCAGAATGAGCAGTTCTTC.

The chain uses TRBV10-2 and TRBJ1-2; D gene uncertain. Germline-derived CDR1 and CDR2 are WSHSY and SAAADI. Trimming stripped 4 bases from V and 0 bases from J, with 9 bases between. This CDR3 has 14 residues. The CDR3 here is CASSGGRSNYGYTF. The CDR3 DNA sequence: TGCGCCAGCAGTGGCGGCAGATCTAACTATGGCTACACCTTC.

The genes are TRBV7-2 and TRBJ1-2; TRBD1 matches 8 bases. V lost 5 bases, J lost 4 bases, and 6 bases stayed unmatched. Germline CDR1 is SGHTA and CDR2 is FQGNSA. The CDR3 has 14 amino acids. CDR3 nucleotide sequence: TGTGCCAGCAGCCCAGGGGGCGAAGGCTATGGCTACACCTTC. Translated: CASSPGGEGYGYTF.

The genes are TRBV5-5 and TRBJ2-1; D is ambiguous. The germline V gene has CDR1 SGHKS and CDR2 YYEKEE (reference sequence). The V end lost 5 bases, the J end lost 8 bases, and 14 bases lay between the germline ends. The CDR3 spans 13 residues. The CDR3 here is CASSLTLSDEQFF. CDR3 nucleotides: TGTGCCAGCAGTCTGACTCTTTCTGATGAGCAGTTCTTC.